This is a list of T cell receptor beta chains from one sample in a study of cytomegalovirus exposure and HLA in healthy donors. Profiled with immunoSEQ multiplex PCR; TCRdb holds only in-frame clones, not every one. The sample includes about 150,000 clones, 80% to 90% seen only once; the top ten take about 10%. The specimen was PBMCs. The origin of the receptors is a woman aged 18-35 years in good health and CMV-seropositive. The CDR3 runs from the conserved cysteine through the conserved F or W. The D gene is left open where the match is weak. A row's size may be missing; if present it is once, few, many or a size class.

D,V,size,J,DNA,CDR3
.,TRBV5-1,.,TRBJ2-3,TGCGCCAGCAGCCGACGGTGGGGGGGCACAGATACGCAGTATTTT,CASSRRWGGTDTQYF
.,TRBV18,once,TRBJ1-5,TGTGCCAGCTCACCAGTAATCGGGACTCCTAATCAGCCCCAGCATTTT,CASSPVIGTPNQPQHF
.,TRBV28,.,TRBJ2-7,TGTGCCAGCAGCCTGAAGAGGGCCTACGAGCAGTACTTC,CASSLKRAYEQYF
TRBD1,TRBV7-2,.,TRBJ1-1,TGTGCCAGCAGCAACCGACAGGGATCCTCTGAAGCTTTCTTT,CASSNRQGSSEAFF
.,TRBV7-9,.,TRBJ1-6,TGTGCCAGCAGCTTAGAGGGGTCCTATAATTCACCCCTCCACTTT,CASSLEGSYNSPLHF
.,TRBV5-4,.,TRBJ2-3,TGTGCCAGCAGCTCCCCGGTGGATACGCAGTATTTT,CASSSPVDTQYF
.,TRBV15,.,TRBJ2-1,TGTGCCACCAGCAGGGGGATGGGGGGGCCCTACAATGAGCAGTTCTTC,CATSRGMGGPYNEQFF
TRBD2,TRBV9,once,TRBJ2-1,TGTGCCAGCAGCGAGGGGCTAGCGGGGGCTTCCTACAATGAGCAGTTCTTC,CASSEGLAGASYNEQFF
TRBD2,TRBV14,.,TRBJ2-3,TGTGCCAGCAGCCCTCCCGGGACTAGCGGTTCAGATACGCAGTATTTT,CASSPPGTSGSDTQYF
.,TRBV5-1,.,TRBJ2-5,TGCGCCAGCAACGGAGGGACTCAAGGGACCCAGTACTTC,CASNGGTQGTQYF
TRBD1,TRBV7-9,.,TRBJ1-2,TGTGCCAGCAGCTCAAGACAGGGGCGGGATGGCTACACCTTC,CASSSRQGRDGYTF
TRBD1,TRBV15,.,TRBJ2-1,TGTGCCACCAGCAAGGACAGGGTAGGGTACAATGAGCAGTTCTTC,CATSKDRVGYNEQFF
.,TRBV6-5,.,TRBJ1-1,TGTGCCAGCAGTTCCATTCGGGGAGGTACTGAAGCTTTCTTT,CASSSIRGGTEAFF
TRBD2,TRBV7-3,.,TRBJ2-1,TGTGCCAGCAGCCCGTCTAGCGGCTACAATGAGCAGTTCTTC,CASSPSSGYNEQFF
.,TRBV14,.,TRBJ1-1,TGTGCCAGCAGCCAAGATACTGTCACTGAAGCTTTCTTT,CASSQDTVTEAFF
TRBD1,TRBV7-9,.,TRBJ1-2,TGTGCCAGCAGACGCCTTCGGGACAGAGTCTATGGCTACACCTTC,CASRRLRDRVYGYTF
TRBD1,TRBV30,.,TRBJ1-4,TGTGCCTGGGGAAGTAAGGACAGGGGGCGTGAAAAACTGTTTTTT,CAWGSKDRGREKLFF
.,TRBV6-6,.,TRBJ2-7,TGTGCCAGCACGTACAATCAGGTCTACGAGCAGTACTTC,CASTYNQVYEQYF
.,TRBV6-6,.,TRBJ2-3,TGTGCCAGCAGTTCCAGGGAAGGAAGCGATACGCAGTATTTT,CASSSREGSDTQYF
TRBD1,TRBV6-5,.,TRBJ2-5,TGTGCCAGCAGTTGGGGACAGGTCCAAGAGACCCAGTACTTC,CASSWGQVQETQYF
.,TRBV30,.,TRBJ1-1,TGTGCCTGGAACGGGTTGAACACTGAAGCTTTCTTT,CAWNGLNTEAFF
TRBD1,TRBV10-2,.,TRBJ1-3,TGCGCCAGCACTCCCATGGGGGGACAGGGGTCTGGAAACACCATATATTTT,CASTPMGGQGSGNTIYF
TRBD1,TRBV7-9,.,TRBJ2-1,TGTGCCAGCAGCCCAGGGACAGGGAGCTCCTACAATGAGCAGTTCTTC,CASSPGTGSSYNEQFF
TRBD1,TRBV7-9,.,TRBJ1-6,TGTGCCAGCAGCTTAGAGGGGGCCATTAATTCACCCCTCCACTTT,CASSLEGAINSPLHF
TRBD1,TRBV6-6,.,TRBJ1-1,TGTGCCAGCAGTTACTCCAGGGGGCAGTACACTGAAGCTTTCTTT,CASSYSRGQYTEAFF
TRBD1,TRBV6-5,.,TRBJ2-1,TGTGCCAGCAGTTACGGGCCAGGGGGCCGAAATGAGCAGTTCTTC,CASSYGPGGRNEQFF
TRBD2,TRBV6-5,.,TRBJ2-1,TGTGCCAGCAGTTACTCACCTAGCGGGGGGGCTGAGCAGTTCTTC,CASSYSPSGGAEQFF
.,TRBV10-1,.,TRBJ1-2,TGCGCCAGCCGCATGAGAGTCCGGACAGTCTATGGCTACACCTTC,CASRMRVRTVYGYTF
TRBD1,TRBV5-1,.,TRBJ2-3,TGCGCCAGCAGCTTCTCCCACCCCGGGACAGGCCCCACAGATACGCAGTATTTT,CASSFSHPGTGPTDTQYF
TRBD1,TRBV18,.,TRBJ2-7,TGTGCCAGCTCCGGACCGGGACAGGGGGAGCAGTACTTC,CASSGPGQGEQYF
.,TRBV6-4,.,TRBJ2-2,TGTGCCAGCAGTGACTCGTTTAGCGGCTACACCGGGGAGCTGTTTTTT,CASSDSFSGYTGELFF
TRBD1,TRBV4-1,few,TRBJ1-6,TGCGCCAGCAGTTATCCTTCCCGGGACAGTAATTCACCCCTCCACTTT,CASSYPSRDSNSPLHF
TRBD1,TRBV19,.,TRBJ2-7,TGTGCCAGTAGTTGGGGACAGGGCAGATACGAGCAGTACTTC,CASSWGQGRYEQYF
.,TRBV9,.,TRBJ1-3,TGTGCCAGCAGCGTAGCTCCAGAGACAGGCGGGACCATATATTTT,CASSVAPETGGTIYF
.,TRBV27,.,TRBJ2-3,TGTGCCAGCAGAATCCAGGTTTCAGATACGCAGTATTTT,CASRIQVSDTQYF
.,TRBV18,.,TRBJ2-3,TGTGCCAGCTCACTCTCGACAGGGGACTACGGTACGCAGTATTTT,CASSLSTGDYGTQYF
TRBD2,TRBV14,few,TRBJ2-7,TGTGCCAGCAGCCTGTGGGGAGGGACTACCTACTACGAGCAGTACTTC,CASSLWGGTTYYEQYF